This T cell receptor beta chain came from a study of blood T cells in healthy people across ages. A sample-barcoded 5' primer and a J-beta primer mix were used in a second PCR of about 6 to 11 cycles. Each cDNA molecule, via a template-switch adaptor with 12 random nucleotides, was tagged. TCRdb reprocessed the 5' RACE reads via MiXCR and lists one record per CDR3 protein. The data hold 900,000 to 950,000 distinct CDR3 sequences, with 25% to 30% observed a single time. Germline lookup yields CDR1 SQVTM and CDR2 ANQGSEA. This CDR3 region has 15 residues. This clonotype has a single count. This clone may be a read error of a much larger clone one base away. These data were likewise used in another study, on T cells of mothers and their children. That work adds: During the second PCR, the M1S primer introduced sample barcodes along with 2-4 random nucleotides.

The sample was blood. The clonotype originates from a woman aged 40 to 55 in good health. The chain recombines TRBV29-1 with TRBJ2-1, with D unresolved. Gene TRBJ2-7 matches the end of the DNA better, so the J call may be wrong. CDR3 sequence reads: CSVDLGRSAYNEQYF. The CDR3 DNA reads as TGCAGCGTTGATCTCGGGCGATCGGCCTACAATGAGCAGTACTTC.